The text below deals with one TCR beta chain. Its antigen is not known. The CDR3 is 21 amino acids. Germline CDR1 SEHNR, CDR2 FQNEAQ (reference sequence). The J segment lost 6 bases and the V segment lost 5 bases, leaving 24 bases of the junction unmatched. Sequencing used immunoSEQ multiplex PCR; TCRdb keeps in-frame clones, though not all of them. The sample holds 120,000 or so clones, 75% to 90% seen once. This sample was included in a study of T cell responses to AZD1222 COVID-19 vaccine. General study points: At study baseline, merely more than 5 AZD1222 recipients were seropositive. A reported finding is that nearly half of spike-specific TCRs target unmutated variant regions. The breadth and depth of Spike-specific TCRs increased once two AZD1222 doses had been given.

Sequenced here: peripheral blood, sampled on day 0 of AZD1222 vaccination. This TCR was recovered from an adult in good health. The chain links TRBV7-9 to TRBJ2-1, with 11 nucleotides matching TRBD1. CDR3 region: CASSRTGGSLAGRQGVNEQFF. CDR3 coding DNA: TGTGCCAGCAGCAGGACAGGGGGCTCACTAGCGGGCCGCCAAGGCGTCAATGAGCAGTTCTTC.